The 11 T cell receptor beta chains below come from one sample, sequenced in a study of metastatic and nonmetastatic thyroid tumors. Before thyroid surgery, none of the patients had received any treatment. TCRdb re-processed the PCR reads through MiXCR. The table includes about 64,000 clones, approximately 4.1% detected once. Specimen: blood. The receptors stem from a female donor with papillary thyroid cancer or a benign thyroid nodule (not recorded which). Some clones in this sample may be carry-over from other donors' samples.

This clone was detected many times. This chain joins TRBV24-1 and TRBJ2-5, with 8 bases lining up with TRBD2. The CDR3 length is 15 residues. Germline values: CDR1 KGHDR, CDR2 SFDVKD. Germline trimming cut 8 bases from V and 5 bases from J; bases unmatched to any gene: 12. The CDR3 coding sequence is TGTGCCACCAACCTAGGACTAGCTGGAAGTGAGACCCAGTACTTC. Amino acids: CATNLGLAGSETQYF.

This clone has ten or more counts. The CDR3 here is CASTHRDYGYTF. DNA for the CDR3: TGTGCCAGCACCCACAGAGACTATGGCTACACCTTC. V usage is TRBV6-1 and J usage is TRBJ1-2; D uncertain. V dropped 7 bases and J dropped 3 bases, with 9 bases sitting between them. Per the germline V gene, CDR1 is MNHNS and CDR2 is SASEGT. The CDR3 extends over 12 amino acids.

Remarks on this clone: The germline gene is not matched at one end of the junction; a read error may be the cause. This chain connects TRBV6-1 to TRBJ2-7, with D unresolved. Germline values: CDR1 MNHNS, CDR2 SASEGT. This CDR3 has 13 amino acids. The CDR3 is CASTEMRSYAQYF. CDR3 bases: TGTGCCAGCACTGAAATGAGGAGCTACGCGCAATACTTC.

This clone was counted only a few times. The chain couples TRBV19 to TRBJ1-4; D is unclear. CDR3 length equals 13 residues. Trimming removed 5 bases at V and 8 bases at J, with 12 bases between. Germline V gene lookup returns CDR1 LNHDA and CDR2 SQIVND (reference sequence). The CDR3 DNA follows: TGTGCCAGTAGTTCTCCCCGTAAGGAAAAACTGTTTTTT. This encodes CASSSPRKEKLFF.

In this sample, this clone turned up a few times. The chain joins TRBV5-1 to TRBJ1-2; the match to TRBD1 covers 9 bases. CDR1 and CDR2 (germline): SGHRS, YFSETQ. The CDR3 spans 15 residues. V dropped 1 base and J dropped 4; count of bases not matched to a gene: 5. Written as DNA, the CDR3 is TGCGCCAGCAGCTTGTTGGGACAGGGTCTCTATGGCTACACCTTC. As protein: CASSLLGQGLYGYTF. Complete variable domain (other parts from reference TRBV5-1 and TRBJ1-2): KAGVTQTPRYLIKTRGQQVTLSCSPISGHRSVSWYQQTPGQGLQFLFEYFSETQRNKGNFPGRFSGRQFSNSRSEMNVSTLELGDSALYLCASSLLGQGLYGYTFGSGTRLTVV.

The gene calls are TRBV12-3 or TRBV12-4 and TRBJ1-5; 9 nucleotides align to TRBD1. V shed 6 bases and J 0 bases; nucleotides not matched to a gene: 3. The CDR3 is made up of 15 amino acids. In nucleotides, the CDR3 is TGTGCCAGCAGAACGACAGGGGGTAGCAATCAGCCCCAGCATTTT. Amino acids: CASRTTGGSNQPQHF.

This clone was recorded many times. V usage is TRBV20-1 and J usage is TRBJ2-7, with 7 bases identical to TRBD2. Trimming at V came to 2 bases and at J to 7 bases, leaving 8 bases not matched to a gene. The V gene's germline CDR1 is DFQATT and CDR2 SNEGSKA (reference sequence). The CDR3 consists of 13 residues. This CDR3 reads CSARIPGGGEQYF. CDR3 in DNA: TGCAGTGCTAGAATCCCGGGAGGAGGTGAGCAGTACTTC.

This clone occurred a few times. The V and J genes are TRBV12-3 or TRBV12-4 and TRBJ1-6; 8 nucleotides agree with TRBD1. The CDR3 is made up of 16 amino acids. V lost 2 bases to trimming and J lost 6 bases; unmatched junction nucleotides: 6. CDR3 DNA sequence: TGTGCCAGCAGTTTAAATCCAGGGGGCGGTAATTCACCCCTCCACTTT. Translated, it gives CASSLNPGGGNSPLHF.

This clone was seen ten or more times. The chain is built from TRBV28 and TRBJ1-1; 12 nucleotides match TRBD1. The CDR3 extends over 17 amino acids. V lost 6 bases, J lost 4 bases, and 12 bases stayed unmatched. CDR1 is MDHEN and CDR2 is SYDVKM in the germline V gene. The CDR3 DNA reads TGTGCCAGCAGCATAACCCCCGGGACAGGGGGCATCACTGAAGCTTTCTTT. Its translation is CASSITPGTGGITEAFF. The full variable domain, with the rest looked up from reference TRBV28 and TRBJ1-1, is DVKVTQSSRYLVKRTGEKVFLECVQDMDHENMFWYRQDPGLGLRLIYFSYDVKMKEKGDIPEGYSVSREKKERFSLILESASTNQTSMYLCASSITPGTGGITEAFFGQGTRLTVV.

This clone has ten or more counts. This chain uses TRBV2 with TRBJ1-2; no reliable D call. CDR3 length: 12 amino acids. Trimming stripped 6 bases from V and 8 bases from J, with 13 bases between. CDR1 is SNHLY and CDR2 is FYNNEI in the germline V gene. CDR3 sequence reads: CASRSGAEGYTF. CDR3 bases: TGTGCCAGCAGATCGGGAGCAGAGGGCTACACCTTC.

This clone has a count of ten or more. The chain uses TRBV6-1 and TRBJ2-3; 9 bases map to TRBD2. With V trimmed by 2 bases and J by 6 bases, 6 bases remained unmatched. Per germline, CDR1 MNHNS and CDR2 SASEGT. The CDR3 is made up of 15 amino acids. The CDR3: CASSEIAGAGDTQYF. CDR3 bases: TGTGCCAGCAGTGAAATAGCGGGAGCAGGGGATACGCAGTATTTT.